This entry features one TCR beta chain sequence. This clonotype has just a few counts. This clone's antigen is unknown. Base qualities are not recorded, but no much larger clone differs from it by a single base. Sequencing used an Illumina NovaSeq 6000. TCRalpha and TCRbeta cDNA libraries were built by 5'RACE with constant-segment primers, adding sample barcodes and unique molecular identifiers. Trizol reagent was used to extract RNA from every sample. The libraries were amplified in two PCR steps, and the second step added a second sample barcode and Illumina TruSeq adapters. The libraries were sequenced on an Illumina NovaSeq using 2 x 150 bp paired-end reads. The authors processed their data as follows. Demultiplexing of reads and collapsing into UMI-guided consensus sequences were performed with migec v1.2.7. With mixcr v2.1.11, UMI consensuses were aligned to TRA and TRB V and J templates and assembled into clonotypes. Expanded or contracted clonotypes were those called significant by both edgeR and NoisET, with noise models trained on biological replicates. For edgeR calls, the cutoffs were a false discovery rate-adjusted p below 0.01 and a log2 fold-change threshold of 1. As an exploratory analysis of dynamics, max-normalized trajectories of the 1000 most abundant clonotypes were examined with PCA combined with hierarchical clustering. Each responding clone was given a CD4 or CD8 phenotype based on the CD4+ and CD8+ repertoires, which had been sequenced separately. TCRdb trimmed public reads at Q25 via fastp, called clones via MiXCR and kept in-frame beta chains. Under each unique CDR3 protein, matching rows form one entry showing the most common genes and DNA. TCRdb's processing, not the authors' own work, is the source of the V and J calls. The sample yields fewer than 250,000 distinct CDR3 sequences; 25% to 35% were counted once. The top ten clonotypes cover about an eighth of the sample.

The data belong to a study of T-cell memory formation after mild COVID-19 (dated by TCRdb to 2020 to 2023). About the study as a whole: TCR sequence clusters from the two donors were found to be largely donor specific. The cohort comprised two young, previously healthy adult volunteers, one female and one male. T-cell clones expanding and contracting after mild COVID-19 in a couple of donors were tracked by longitudinal TCRalpha and TCRbeta repertoire sequencing. On the study overall, not on this receptor specifically: The detection of some responding clones in pre-infection memory suggests that pre-existing cross-reactive memory T cells joined the SARS-CoV-2 response. Contracting CD4+ clones were found mainly in CM and EM memory subsets, while CD8+ clones were enriched in EMRA. Only a couple of mild cases were covered in the study, and larger cohorts including severe cases with pre-infection samples were considered necessary. From day 15 to 85, contracting clones showed balanced CD4/CD8 phenotypes, whereas a second wave of clones that expanded from day 15 to 37 leaned towards CD4+. SARS-CoV-2 specificity was not confirmed for the second-wave clones peaking on day 37.

PBMCs were isolated by Ficoll-Paque density gradient centrifugation. V was cut back by 4 bases and J by 4 bases, leaving a gap of 11 bases between them. The germline V gene encodes CDR1 SGHRS and CDR2 YFSETQ. The CDR3 sequence holds 14 residues, the cysteine and phenylalanine included. Just the 42-base CDR3 DNA is kept, in frame starting at base 1. The sequenced material came from PBMCs or a T cell subset sorted from them (not recorded which). Recombination linked TRBV5-1 to TRBJ1-4; the D gene cannot be named for sure. This TCR came from an adult woman who had mild COVID-19 (a few samples of this study predate the infection). The sample titles of this study are shuffled in the database, so cell type and time point are left out; the donor was told from shared clones. The DNA sequence is TGCGCCAGCAGCGATGGTTCGCTTAATGAAAAACTGTTTTTT. Translated, it reads CASSDGSLNEKLFF.